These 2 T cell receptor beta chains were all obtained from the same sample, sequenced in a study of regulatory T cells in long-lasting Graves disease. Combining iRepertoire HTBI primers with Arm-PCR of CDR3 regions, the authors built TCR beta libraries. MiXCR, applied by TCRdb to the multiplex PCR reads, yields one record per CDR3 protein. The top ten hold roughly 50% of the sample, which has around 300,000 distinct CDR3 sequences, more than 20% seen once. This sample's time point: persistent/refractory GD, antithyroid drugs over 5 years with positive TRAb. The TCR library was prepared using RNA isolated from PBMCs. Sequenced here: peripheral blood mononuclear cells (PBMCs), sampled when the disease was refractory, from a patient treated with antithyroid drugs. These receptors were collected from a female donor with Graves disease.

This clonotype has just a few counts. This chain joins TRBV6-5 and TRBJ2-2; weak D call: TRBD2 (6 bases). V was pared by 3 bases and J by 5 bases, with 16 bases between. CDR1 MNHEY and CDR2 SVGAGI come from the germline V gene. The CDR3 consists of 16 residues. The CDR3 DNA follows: TGTGCCAGCAGTTATTTACGGGACTCCCAGACCGGGGAGCTGTTTTTT. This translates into CASSYLRDSQTGELFF.

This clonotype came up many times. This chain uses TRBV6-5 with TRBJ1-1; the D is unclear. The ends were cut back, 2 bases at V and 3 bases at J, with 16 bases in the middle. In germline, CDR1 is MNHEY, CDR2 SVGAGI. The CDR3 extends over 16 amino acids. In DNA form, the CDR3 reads TGTGCCAGCAGTTACAATTCGAGGACGGGTTACACTGAAGCTTTCTTT. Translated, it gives CASSYNSRTGYTEAFF.